The 22 T cell receptor beta chains below come from one sample, sequenced in a study of human T cells and chemical hapten exposure. Time point described: patch test 1, 2 weeks after DPC sensitization. Treatment denoted: therapeutic diphenylcyclopropenone sensitization with weekly scalp DPC. Total RNA was isolated from unfractionated whole blood. TCRdb reprocessed the RACE reads with MiXCR, giving one entry per CDR3 protein. This table has about 35,000 distinct CDR3 sequences, around 6.5% appearing once. Sequenced material: whole blood, taken in connection with sensitization to the hapten diphenylcyclopropenone (DPC). Every receptor here comes from a young woman with alopecia areata. Some clones in this sample may be carry-over from other donors' samples.

This clonotype was observed a few times. V and J are TRBV6-6 and TRBJ2-5; a weak D match, TRBD2 (6 bases). Germline CDR1 is MNHNY and CDR2 is SVGAGI (reference sequence). The CDR3 loop spans 14 amino acids. Trimming removed 0 bases from V and 5 bases from J, with 10 bases in between. The CDR3 reads CASSYSGLLETQYF. CDR3 bases: TGTGCCAGCAGTTACTCCGGACTATTGGAGACCCAGTACTTC.

In its sample, this clonotype was seen many times. The J gene is TRBJ1-1, the V gene TRBV7-2, with unresolved D. This CDR3 has 14 residues. Per germline, CDR1 SGHTA and CDR2 FQGNSA. With 5 bases removed from V and 7 bases from J, the gap between germline ends came to 17 bases. The CDR3 loop is CASSRHGRNGEAFF. The CDR3 DNA follows: TGTGCCAGCAGCCGACATGGGAGGAATGGTGAAGCTTTCTTT.

This chain joins TRBV7-3 and TRBJ2-3; 8 bases match TRBD1. J lost 2 bases, V lost 5 bases, and 6 bases had no gene match. The CDR3 contains 15 residues. Germline assignment: CDR1 SGHTA and CDR2 FQGTGA. The CDR3 sequence: CASSPTGGFTDTQYF. The CDR3 DNA is TGTGCCAGCAGCCCCACAGGGGGGTTCACAGATACGCAGTATTTT.

The chain combines TRBV6-2 or TRBV6-3 with TRBJ2-2, with 8 bases matching TRBD2. After removal of 8 bases from V and 1 base from J, the junction contained 12 bases not matched to a gene. Germline V gene lookup returns CDR1 MNHEY and CDR2 SVGEGT. The CDR3 consists of 17 residues. CDR3 nucleotides: TGTGCCAGCTCTGATTATGGAGCGGGGGAGAACACCGGGGAGCTGTTTTTT. It specifies CASSDYGAGENTGELFF.

This clonotype was found many times. This sequence joins TRBV30 and TRBJ1-1, with no clear D. Deletions cut 2 bases from V and 3 bases from J, with 16 bases between. Germline V gene sequence: CDR1 GTSNPN, CDR2 SVGIG (reference sequence). This CDR3 region has 15 residues. The CDR3 loop is CAWSIVRRSDTEAFF. The CDR3 region has the DNA TGTGCCTGGAGTATCGTCCGGCGATCTGACACTGAAGCTTTCTTT. Full variable domain (missing parts from reference TRBV30 and TRBJ1-1): SQTIHQWPATLVQPVGSPLSLECTVEGTSNPNLYWYRQAAGRGLQLLFYSVGIGQISSEVPQNLSASRPQDRQFILSSKKLLLSDSGFYLCAWSIVRRSDTEAFFGQGTRLTVV.

This clonotype was found many times. V usage is TRBV13 and J usage is TRBJ2-3; a weak D match, TRBD2 (6 bases). There are 19 residues in the CDR3. CDR1 is PRHDT, CDR2 FYEKMQ, per germline (reference sequence). The V and J ends lost 5 bases and 2 bases respectively, with 26 bases between them. CDR3 DNA sequence: TGTGCCAGCAGCGGCGACGGGCTAGCGTCAACGAGATACACAGATACGCAGTATTTT. Translated, it gives CASSGDGLASTRYTDTQYF.

The CDR3 sequence: CAISGDSDQPQHF. CDR3 coding DNA: TGTGCCATCAGTGGGGACAGCGATCAGCCCCAGCATTTT. The chain has TRBV10-3 and TRBJ1-5; 7 bases are shared with TRBD1. This CDR3 is 13 amino acids long. Germline CDR1 ENHRY, CDR2 SYGVKD. V gave up 4 bases and J gave up 5 bases; unmatched junction bases: 2.

This chain joins TRBV12-3 or TRBV12-4 and TRBJ1-4; D is possibly TRBD1 (5 bases). Trimming removed 5 bases from V and 3 bases from J, with 10 bases in between. The CDR3 length is 14 residues. CDR3 nucleotide sequence: TGTGCCAGCAGTGCGACAGAAGCTAATGAAAAACTGTTTTTT. Residues: CASSATEANEKLFF.

This clonotype was observed at least ten times. The J gene is TRBJ2-3, the V gene TRBV28; D not certain. Germline V gene data show CDR1 as MDHEN and CDR2 as SYDVKM. The CDR3 loop spans 11 amino acids. With 7 bases removed from V and 2 bases from J, the gap between germline ends came to 4 bases. CDR3 in amino acids: CASTNTDTQYF. CDR3 in DNA: TGTGCCAGCACAAACACAGATACGCAGTATTTT. The variable domain in full, completed from reference TRBV28 and TRBJ2-3, reads DVKVTQSSRYLVKRTGEKVFLECVQDMDHENMFWYRQDPGLGLRLIYFSYDVKMKEKGDIPEGYSVSREKKERFSLILESASTNQTSMYLCASTNTDTQYFGPGTRLTVL.

This clonotype occurred many times. The chain has TRBV6-1 and TRBJ1-4; possible D gene TRBD1, 6 bases. Trimming stripped 8 bases from V and 2 bases from J, with 9 bases between. Germline V CDR1 and CDR2: MNHNS, SASEGT. The CDR3 loop spans 13 amino acids. CDR3 residues: CASGGLTNEKLFF. The CDR3 DNA reads as TGTGCCAGCGGGGGCTTGACTAATGAAAAACTGTTTTTT.

There are many counts of this clonotype. This chain links TRBV29-1 with TRBJ2-7; TRBD1 agrees at 8 bases. Per the germline V gene, CDR1 is SQVTM and CDR2 is ANQGSEA. The CDR3 sequence is 13 residues long. The V gene end was trimmed by 4 bases and the J gene end by 4 bases; junction bases not matched to a gene: 6. This CDR3 reads CSVGAGGVYEQYF. CDR3 in DNA: TGCAGCGTTGGGGCAGGGGGCGTGTACGAGCAGTACTTC.

This chain uses TRBV6-5 with TRBJ2-6; D is uncertain. Germline V gene sequence: CDR1 MNHEY, CDR2 SVGAGI. Trimming left V 2 bases short and J 0 bases short, with 5 bases between. The CDR3 has 15 amino acids. CDR3: CASSYVGSGANVLTF. CDR3 DNA: TGTGCCAGCAGTTACGTAGGCTCTGGGGCCAACGTCCTGACTTTC.

In this sample, this clonotype turned up many times. The J gene is TRBJ2-7, the V gene TRBV29-1; 8 bases are shared with TRBD2. CDR1 and CDR2 (germline): SQVTM, ANQGSEA. J gave up 4 bases and V 3 bases, and 8 bases lay outside the gene matches. The CDR3 loop spans 14 amino acids. The CDR3 spells CSVESETSAYEQYF. In nucleotides, the CDR3 is TGCAGCGTTGAGTCCGAGACTAGCGCTTACGAGCAGTACTTC.

At least ten counts were recorded for this clonotype. This chain uses TRBV12-3 or TRBV12-4 with TRBJ2-5; possibly TRBD1 for D (5 bases). Trimming pared 3 bases from V and 5 bases from J, leaving 7 bases between. The CDR3 runs to 12 residues. CDR3 nucleotides: TGTGCCAGCAGTTTTTACAGGGAGACCCAGTACTTC. Translated: CASSFYRETQYF.

A few counts support this clonotype. The chain couples TRBV20-1 to TRBJ1-2; D remains unclear. CDR3 length: 14 residues. Trimming pared 5 bases from V and 4 bases from J, leaving 17 bases between. Germline assignment: CDR1 DFQATT and CDR2 SNEGSKA (reference sequence). The chain's CDR3 is CSAPKSTQIYGYTF. The DNA of the CDR3 is TGCAGTGCTCCCAAATCAACACAGATCTATGGCTACACCTTC.

This clonotype has a count of ten or more. The chain joins TRBV14 to TRBJ1-1; 9 nucleotides line up with TRBD1. After removal of 5 bases from V and 3 bases from J, the junction contained 7 bases not matched to a gene. This CDR3 comprises 15 residues. Germline-derived CDR1 and CDR2 are SGHDN and FVKESK. DNA for the CDR3: TGTGCCAGCAGCAGAACAGGGGGCCAGGACACTGAAGCTTTCTTT. This translates into CASSRTGGQDTEAFF. The full variable domain, rest sourced from reference TRBV14 and TRBJ1-1, is EAGVTQFPSHSVIEKGQTVTLRCDPISGHDNLYWYRRVMGKEIKFLLHFVKESKQDESGMPNNRFLAERTGGTYSTLKVQPAELEDSGVYFCASSRTGGQDTEAFFGQGTRLTVV.

This clonotype appeared many times. This chain's CDR3 is CASSLDGRDNSPLHF. Here the CDR3 DNA reads TGTGCCAGCAGCTTAGACGGCAGGGATAATTCACCCCTCCACTTT. V is TRBV7-2 and J is TRBJ1-6; D possibly corresponds to TRBD1 (5 bases). The CDR3 sequence is 15 residues long. The V end was cut by 1 base, the J end by 5 bases, with 9 bases between. Germline CDR1 is SGHTA and CDR2 is FQGNSA.

The J gene is TRBJ2-3, the V gene TRBV27, with 8 bases that match TRBD1. Germline CDR1 and CDR2: MNHEY and SMNVEV (reference sequence). The CDR3 is 12 residues long. J lost 9 bases, V lost 8 bases, and 7 bases had no gene match. The CDR3 bases are TGTGCCAGCTCAGCAGGGGGCAACACGCAGTATTTT. Residues: CASSAGGNTQYF.

This clonotype was detected many times. J is TRBJ1-5 and V is TRBV19; 11 bases map to TRBD1. CDR3 length: 17 amino acids. Losses at the gene ends were 3 bases for V and 4 bases for J; bases not matched to a gene: 8. Germline CDR1 LNHDA, CDR2 SQIVND (reference sequence). The CDR3 nucleotides are TGTGCCAGTAGTATCCCTCCGGACAGGGGGCGGAATCAGCCCCAGCATTTT. This gives the protein CASSIPPDRGRNQPQHF.

Ten or more counts support this clonotype. This chain joins TRBV5-1 and TRBJ2-1, with 7 bases matching TRBD1. The trim removed 5 bases at V and 4 bases at J, leaving 9 bases unmatched. Per germline, CDR1 SGHRS and CDR2 YFSETQ. CDR3 length: 15 residues. The CDR3 spells CASRPPGTAYNEQFF. For the CDR3, the DNA is TGCGCCAGCAGACCGCCCGGGACAGCTTACAATGAGCAGTTCTTC.

This clonotype was found a few times. V gene TRBV28 combines with J gene TRBJ2-3; D might be TRBD1 (5 bases). This CDR3 has 15 residues. Between the trimmed V and J ends, which lost 7 bases and 2 bases, there was a span of 16 bases. Germline V gene sequence: CDR1 MDHEN, CDR2 SYDVKM. The CDR3 protein is CASKHGALDTDTQYF. CDR3 bases: TGTGCCAGCAAACATGGGGCGCTGGACACAGATACGCAGTATTTT.

This clonotype was seen at least ten times. V and J are TRBV11-2 and TRBJ2-7, with D perhaps TRBD1 (6 bases). This CDR3 has 14 amino acids. Germline CDR1 reads SGHAT; CDR2 reads FQNNGV. The ends were cut back, 4 bases at V and 3 bases at J, with 13 bases in the middle. The CDR3: CASSSGHGFYEQYF. In DNA, the CDR3 is TGTGCCAGCAGCTCGGGACATGGCTTCTACGAGCAGTACTTC.